Reported below is one T cell receptor (beta chain). Unique molecular identifiers tagged the TCRbeta library. TCRdb ran MiXCR on the PCR reads and lists one entry per CDR3 protein. Among 330,000 or so distinct CDR3 sequences, around 10% were seen once, and the ten largest hold 2% to 2.5%. These data come from a study of T-cell reconstitution after alpha-beta-depleted transplantation in children. CDR3 size: 13 residues. The V and J ends lost 2 bases and 2 bases respectively, with 8 bases between them. The germline gives CDR1 SGHDT, CDR2 YYEEEE. Sequencing used PBMCs from the stem cell graft donor, obtained from the stem cell graft. This chain links TRBV5-6 with TRBJ2-7; tentatively, D is TRBD2 (5 bases). The receptor was derived from a human donor who donated a stem cell graft to a child with acute lymphoblastic leukemia. CDR3 sequence (DNA): TGTGCCAGCAGCTTACGGGAAGCCTACGAGCAGTACTTC. This codes for CASSLREAYEQYF.